One and the same sample provided the 7 T cell receptor beta chains below, sequenced in a study of cytomegalovirus exposure and HLA in healthy donors. Here immunoSEQ multiplex PCR was the method, and the copy in TCRdb shows in-frame clones only, minus some. In the table there are 240,000 or so clones, about 86% of which are singletons. Specimen: PBMCs. These receptor sequences come from a woman younger than 45 in good health and CMV-seropositive.

This chain joins TRBV2 and TRBJ1-1; TRBD1 aligns across 8 bases. Losses at the gene ends were 5 bases for V and 5 bases for J; bases not matched to a gene: 4. The CDR3 runs 13 residues. Germline V gene sequence: CDR1 SNHLY, CDR2 FYNNEI. In DNA form, the CDR3 reads TGTGCCAGCAGTTACACAGGGGGGACTGAAGCTTTCTTT. It codes for CASSYTGGTEAFF.

This chain joins TRBV27 and TRBJ2-5, with D possibly matching TRBD2 (6 bases). Germline loops: CDR1 MNHEY, CDR2 SMNVEV (reference sequence). V dropped 6 bases and J dropped 5 bases, with 28 bases sitting between them. CDR3 length: 18 residues. The CDR3 DNA follows: TGTGCCAGCAGCAATCTGCCCACGGGGGTTAAAGCCACGGAGACCCAGTACTTC. Its protein product is CASSNLPTGVKATETQYF.

CDR3 sequence (DNA): TGTGCCAGCAGCTTGGAGCCTAGCGGGTCCCAAGAGACCCAGTACTTC. This translates into CASSLEPSGSQETQYF. The V call is TRBV5-4, the J call TRBJ2-5; 8 bases are a match to TRBD2. The trim removed 0 bases at V and 1 base at J, leaving 5 bases unmatched. Germline loops: CDR1 SGHNT, CDR2 YYREEE (reference sequence). This CDR3 has 16 residues.

The rearrangement uses TRBV5-1 and TRBJ2-5, with a possible D match to TRBD2 (6 bases). The V end was cut by 3 bases, the J end by 4 bases, with 16 bases between. The CDR3 is made up of 15 amino acids. Germline V lookup: CDR1 SGHRS, CDR2 YFSETQ. DNA of the CDR3: TGCGCCAGCAGCTCTTCGGGAGAGAGAGGAGAGACCCAGTACTTC. Protein: CASSSSGERGETQYF.

V usage is TRBV5-6 and J usage is TRBJ1-2, with TRBD1 matching 11 bases. Trimming took 0 bases from V and 8 from J; bases not matched to a gene: 9. Germline V lookup: CDR1 SGHDT, CDR2 YYEEEE. CDR3 length equals 16 residues. As DNA, the CDR3 is TGTGCCAGCAGCTTGGGAATCTGGACAGGGGGCGAAGGCTACACCTTC. It is translated as CASSLGIWTGGEGYTF.

Concerning this clone itself: It may be a read error: a sequence one base away is much more abundant. The rearrangement joins TRBV6-4 to TRBJ2-3, with 11 nucleotides matching TRBD2. The CDR3 length is 15 residues. CDR1 MRHNA and CDR2 SNTAGT come from the germline V gene. The V segment lost 3 bases and the J segment 2 bases; nucleotides outside the gene matches: 1. The CDR3 region is CASSELAGVTDTQYF. The CDR3 nucleotides read TGTGCCAGCAGTGAACTAGCGGGAGTCACAGATACGCAGTATTTT.

This clone was seen a few times. The V call is TRBV11-3, the J call TRBJ2-3; 7 nucleotides agree with TRBD2. Germline CDR1 reads SGHNT; CDR2 reads YENEEA. Unmatched junction bases numbered 5, after V lost 1 base and J lost 4 bases. The CDR3 is made up of 15 amino acids. CDR3 region: CASSLVAGASDTQYF. Here the CDR3 DNA reads TGTGCCAGCAGCTTAGTGGCGGGAGCGTCAGATACGCAGTATTTT.